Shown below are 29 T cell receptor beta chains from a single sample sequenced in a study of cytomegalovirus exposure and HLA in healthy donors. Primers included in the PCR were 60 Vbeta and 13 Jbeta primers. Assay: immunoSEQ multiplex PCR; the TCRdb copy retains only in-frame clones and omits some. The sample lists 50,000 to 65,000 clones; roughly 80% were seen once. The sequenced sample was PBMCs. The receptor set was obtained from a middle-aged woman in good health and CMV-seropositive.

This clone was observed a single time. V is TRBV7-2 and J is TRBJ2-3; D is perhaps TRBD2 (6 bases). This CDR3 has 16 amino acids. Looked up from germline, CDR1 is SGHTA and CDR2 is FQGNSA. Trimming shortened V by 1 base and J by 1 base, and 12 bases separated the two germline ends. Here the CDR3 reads CASSLVWGGGTDTQYF. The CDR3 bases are TGTGCCAGCAGCTTAGTGTGGGGAGGAGGCACAGATACGCAGTATTTT.

The CDR3 reads CASNPTGGAYNEQFF. The CDR3 nucleotides are TGTGCCAGCAACCCGACAGGGGGCGCTTACAATGAGCAGTTCTTC. The chain joins TRBV7-2 to TRBJ2-1; 10 nucleotides align to TRBD1. Losses at the gene ends were 7 bases for V and 4 bases for J; bases not matched to a gene: 7. Germline lookup yields CDR1 SGHTA and CDR2 FQGNSA. This CDR3 has 15 residues. Full variable domain (remainder filled in from reference TRBV7-2 and TRBJ2-1): GAGVSQSPSNKVTEKGKDVELRCDPISGHTALYWYRQSLGQGLEFLIYFQGNSAPDKSGLPSDRFSAERTGGSVSTLTIQRTQQEDSAVYLCASNPTGGAYNEQFFGPGTRLTVL.

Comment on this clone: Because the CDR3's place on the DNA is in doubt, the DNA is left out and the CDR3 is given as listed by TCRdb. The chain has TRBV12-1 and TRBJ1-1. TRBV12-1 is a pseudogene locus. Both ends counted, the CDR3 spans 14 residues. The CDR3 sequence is CASSLWGVGTEAFF.

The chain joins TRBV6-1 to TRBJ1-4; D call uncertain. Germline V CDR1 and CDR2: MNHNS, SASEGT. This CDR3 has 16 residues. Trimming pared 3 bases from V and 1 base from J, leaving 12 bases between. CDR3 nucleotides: TGTGCCAGCAGTGACGGGGTGTTAGAAACTAATGAAAAACTGTTTTTT. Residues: CASSDGVLETNEKLFF.

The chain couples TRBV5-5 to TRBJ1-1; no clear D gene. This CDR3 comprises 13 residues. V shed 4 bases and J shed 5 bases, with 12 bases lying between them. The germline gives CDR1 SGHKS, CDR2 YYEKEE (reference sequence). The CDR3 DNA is TGTGCCAGCAGCCTCCTGCGGGAGACTGAAGCTTTCTTT. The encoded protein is CASSLLRETEAFF.

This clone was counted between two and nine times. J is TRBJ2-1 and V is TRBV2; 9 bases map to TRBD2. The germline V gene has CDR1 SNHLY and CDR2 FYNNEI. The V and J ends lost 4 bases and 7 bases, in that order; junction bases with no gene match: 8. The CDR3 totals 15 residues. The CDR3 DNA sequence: TGTGCCAGCAGTGTATCCCTAGCGGGGAGAAATGAGCAGTTCTTC. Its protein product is CASSVSLAGRNEQFF.

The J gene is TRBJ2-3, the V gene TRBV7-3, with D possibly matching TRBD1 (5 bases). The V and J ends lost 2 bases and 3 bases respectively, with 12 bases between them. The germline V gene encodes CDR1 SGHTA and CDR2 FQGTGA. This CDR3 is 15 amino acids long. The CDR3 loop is CASSLAGLGTDTQYF. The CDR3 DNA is TGTGCCAGCAGCTTAGCAGGGCTGGGGACAGATACGCAGTATTTT. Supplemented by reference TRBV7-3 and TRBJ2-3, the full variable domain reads GAGVSQTPSNKVTEKGKYVELRCDPISGHTALYWYRQSLGQGPEFLIYFQGTGAADDSGLPNDRFFAVRPEGSVSTLKIQRTERGDSAVYLCASSLAGLGTDTQYFGPGTRLTVL.

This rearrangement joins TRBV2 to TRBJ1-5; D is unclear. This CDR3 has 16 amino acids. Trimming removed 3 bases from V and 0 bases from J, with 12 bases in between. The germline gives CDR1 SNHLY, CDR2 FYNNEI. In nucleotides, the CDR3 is TGTGCCAGCAGTGATAGGCAGACAAATAGCAATCAGCCCCAGCATTTT. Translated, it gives CASSDRQTNSNQPQHF.

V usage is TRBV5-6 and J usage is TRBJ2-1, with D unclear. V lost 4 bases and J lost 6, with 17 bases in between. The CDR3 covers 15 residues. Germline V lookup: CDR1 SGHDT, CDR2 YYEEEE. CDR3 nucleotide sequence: TGTGCCAGCAGCCGAACCGACTCGTTGACCAATGAGCAGTTCTTC. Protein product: CASSRTDSLTNEQFF.

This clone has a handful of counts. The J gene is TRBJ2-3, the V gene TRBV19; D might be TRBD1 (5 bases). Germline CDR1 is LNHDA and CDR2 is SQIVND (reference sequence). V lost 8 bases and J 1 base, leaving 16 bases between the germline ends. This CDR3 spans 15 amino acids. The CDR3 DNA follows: TGTGCCAGTCGAAATCAGGGAAGGGGCACAGATACGCAGTATTTT. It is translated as CASRNQGRGTDTQYF. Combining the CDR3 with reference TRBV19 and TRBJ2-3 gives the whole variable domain DGGITQSPKYLFRKEGQNVTLSCEQNLNHDAMYWYRQDPGQGLRLIYYSQIVNDFQKGDIAEGYSVSREKKESFPLTVTSAQKNPTAFYLCASRNQGRGTDTQYFGPGTRLTVL.

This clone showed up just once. As DNA, the CDR3 is TGTGCCAGTAGTACGGACAGGGTGGGGGCAGATACGCAGTATTTT. Its protein is CASSTDRVGADTQYF. The chain carries TRBV19 and TRBJ2-3; the match to TRBD1 covers 8 bases. The length of the CDR3 is 15 residues. Trimming cost V 4 bases and J 4 bases; bases outside gene matches: 7. CDR1 and CDR2 from the germline V gene are LNHDA and SQIVND (reference sequence).

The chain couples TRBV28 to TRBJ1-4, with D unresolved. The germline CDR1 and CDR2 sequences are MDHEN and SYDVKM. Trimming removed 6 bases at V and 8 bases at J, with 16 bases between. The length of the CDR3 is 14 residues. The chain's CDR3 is CASRFNGVGEKLFF. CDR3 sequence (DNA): TGTGCCAGCAGGTTCAACGGGGTAGGAGAAAAACTGTTTTTT.

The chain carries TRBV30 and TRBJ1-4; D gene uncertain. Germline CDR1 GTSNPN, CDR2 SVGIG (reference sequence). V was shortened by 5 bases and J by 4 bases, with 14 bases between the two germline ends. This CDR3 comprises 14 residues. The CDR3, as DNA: TGTGCCTGGGGCGGCCTCGGTTTTAATGAAAAACTGTTTTTT. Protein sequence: CAWGGLGFNEKLFF.

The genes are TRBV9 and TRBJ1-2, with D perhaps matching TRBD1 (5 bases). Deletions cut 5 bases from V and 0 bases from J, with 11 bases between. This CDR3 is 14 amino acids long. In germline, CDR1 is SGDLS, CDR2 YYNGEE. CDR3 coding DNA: TGTGCCAGCAGTTTCCAGGGATCTAACTATGGCTACACCTTC. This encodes CASSFQGSNYGYTF.

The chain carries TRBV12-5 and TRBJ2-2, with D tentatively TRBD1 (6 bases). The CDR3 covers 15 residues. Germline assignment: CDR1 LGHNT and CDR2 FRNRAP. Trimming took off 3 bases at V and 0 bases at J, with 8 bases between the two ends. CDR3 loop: CASGLGGPNTGELFF. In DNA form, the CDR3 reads TGTGCTAGTGGTTTAGGGGGTCCGAACACCGGGGAGCTGTTTTTT.

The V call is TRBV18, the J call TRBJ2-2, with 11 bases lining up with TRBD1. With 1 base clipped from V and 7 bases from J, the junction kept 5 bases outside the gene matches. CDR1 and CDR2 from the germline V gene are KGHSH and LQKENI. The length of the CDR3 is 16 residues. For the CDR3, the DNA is TGTGCCAGCTCACCACTAGGACAGGGGGCGATCGGGGAGCTGTTTTTT. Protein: CASSPLGQGAIGELFF.

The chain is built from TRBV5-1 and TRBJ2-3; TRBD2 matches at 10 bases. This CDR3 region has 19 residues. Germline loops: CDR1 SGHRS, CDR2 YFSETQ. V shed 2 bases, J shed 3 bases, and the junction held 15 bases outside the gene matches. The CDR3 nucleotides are TGCGCCAGCAGCTTAGGGGGAGGTCTAGCGGGGGTGATGACAGATACGCAGTATTTT. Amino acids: CASSLGGGLAGVMTDTQYF.

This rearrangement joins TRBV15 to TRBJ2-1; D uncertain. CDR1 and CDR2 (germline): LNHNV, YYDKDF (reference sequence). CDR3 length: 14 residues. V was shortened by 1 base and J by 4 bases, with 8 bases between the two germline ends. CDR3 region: CATSRVNLYNEQFF. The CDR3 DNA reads TGTGCCACCAGCAGAGTAAACCTATACAATGAGCAGTTCTTC.

CDR3 amino acids: CASSSGLFSNQPQHF. The CDR3 nucleotides are TGTGCCAGCAGCTCGGGACTGTTTAGCAATCAGCCCCAGCATTTT. The V and J genes are TRBV11-2 and TRBJ1-5, with D maybe TRBD1 (5 bases). The CDR3 has 15 amino acids. Germline CDR1 SGHAT, CDR2 FQNNGV. V dropped 4 bases and J dropped 0 bases, with 10 bases sitting between them.

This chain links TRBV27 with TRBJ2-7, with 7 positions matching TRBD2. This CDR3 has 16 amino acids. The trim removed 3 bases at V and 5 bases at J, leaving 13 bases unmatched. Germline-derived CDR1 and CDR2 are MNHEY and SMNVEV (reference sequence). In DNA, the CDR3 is TGTGCCAGCAGTTTTAGTGGGGGACTATTCTCTAACGAGCAGTACTTC. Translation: CASSFSGGLFSNEQYF.

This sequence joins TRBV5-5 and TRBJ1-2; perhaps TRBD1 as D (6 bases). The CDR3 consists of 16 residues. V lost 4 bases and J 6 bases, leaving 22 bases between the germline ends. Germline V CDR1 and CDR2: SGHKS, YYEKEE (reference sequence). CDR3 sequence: CASSLQGLALRNGYTF. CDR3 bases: TGTGCCAGCAGCCTACAGGGATTAGCCCTTCGGAATGGCTACACCTTC. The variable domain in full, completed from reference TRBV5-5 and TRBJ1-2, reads DAGVTQSPTHLIKTRGQQVTLRCSPISGHKSVSWYQQVLGQGPQFIFQYYEKEERGRGNFPDRFSARQFPNYSSELNVNALLLGDSALYLCASSLQGLALRNGYTFGSGTRLTVV.

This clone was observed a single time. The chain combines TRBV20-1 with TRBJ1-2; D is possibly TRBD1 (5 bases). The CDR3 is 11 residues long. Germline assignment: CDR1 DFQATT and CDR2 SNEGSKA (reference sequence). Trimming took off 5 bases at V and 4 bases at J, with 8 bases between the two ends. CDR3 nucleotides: TGCAGTGCTGGGGGAGGCTATGGCTACACCTTC. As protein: CSAGGGYGYTF.

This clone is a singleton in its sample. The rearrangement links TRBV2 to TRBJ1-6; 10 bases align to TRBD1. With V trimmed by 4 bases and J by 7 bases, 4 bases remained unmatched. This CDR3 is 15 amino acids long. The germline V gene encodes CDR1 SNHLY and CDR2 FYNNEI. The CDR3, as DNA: TGTGCCAGCAGTGGTCGACAGGGGGCCAATTCACCCCTCCACTTT. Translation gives CASSGRQGANSPLHF.

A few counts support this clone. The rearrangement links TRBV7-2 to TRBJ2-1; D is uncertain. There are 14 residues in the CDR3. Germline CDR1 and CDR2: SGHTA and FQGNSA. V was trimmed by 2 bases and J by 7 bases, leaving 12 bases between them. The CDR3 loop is CASSLLGIQNEQFF. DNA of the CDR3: TGTGCCAGCAGCTTACTAGGAATCCAGAATGAGCAGTTCTTC.

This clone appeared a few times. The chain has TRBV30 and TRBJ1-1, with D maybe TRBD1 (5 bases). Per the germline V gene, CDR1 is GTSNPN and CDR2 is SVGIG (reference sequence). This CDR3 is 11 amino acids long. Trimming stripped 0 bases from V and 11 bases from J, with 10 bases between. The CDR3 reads CAWSVRGKAFF. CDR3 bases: TGTGCCTGGAGTGTACGGGGGAAGGCTTTCTTT.

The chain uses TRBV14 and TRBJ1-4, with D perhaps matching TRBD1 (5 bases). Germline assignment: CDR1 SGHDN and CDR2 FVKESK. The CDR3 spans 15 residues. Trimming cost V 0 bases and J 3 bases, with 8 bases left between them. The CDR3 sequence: CASSQDGGANEKLFF. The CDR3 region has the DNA TGTGCCAGCAGCCAAGATGGGGGGGCTAATGAAAAACTGTTTTTT.

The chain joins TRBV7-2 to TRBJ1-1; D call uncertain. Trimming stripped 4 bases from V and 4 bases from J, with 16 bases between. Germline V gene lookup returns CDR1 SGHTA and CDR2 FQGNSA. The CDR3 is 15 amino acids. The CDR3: CASSSSAEPFTEAFF. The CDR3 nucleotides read TGTGCCAGCAGCTCCTCCGCCGAGCCCTTCACTGAAGCTTTCTTT.

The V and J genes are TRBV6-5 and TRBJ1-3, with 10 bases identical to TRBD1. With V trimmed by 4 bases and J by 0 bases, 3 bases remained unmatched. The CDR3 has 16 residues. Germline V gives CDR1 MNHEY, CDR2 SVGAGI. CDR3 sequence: CASSSGTGDSGNTIYF. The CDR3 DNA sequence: TGTGCCAGCAGTTCCGGGACAGGGGACTCTGGAAACACCATATATTTT.

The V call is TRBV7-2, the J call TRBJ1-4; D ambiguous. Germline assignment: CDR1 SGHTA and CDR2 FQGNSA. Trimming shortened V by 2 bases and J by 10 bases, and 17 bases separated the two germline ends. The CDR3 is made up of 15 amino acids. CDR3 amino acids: CASSLLGTSGGKLFF. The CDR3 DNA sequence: TGTGCCAGCAGCTTATTGGGTACCTCAGGAGGAAAACTGTTTTTT.